This T cell receptor beta chain was found in a study of T cells in Graves' hyperthyroidism and ophthalmopathy. It was RNA transcripts that yielded the amplified TCR beta CDR3 regions. A first-round RT-PCR of the TCR CDR3 used the HTBI primer set. TCRdb ran MiXCR on the multiplex PCR reads and lists one entry per CDR3 protein. Of 500,000 to 800,000 distinct CDR3 sequences listed, approximately 14% are singletons. Overall study findings and caveats: Peripheral blood also featured most of the thyroid clonotypes expanded above 0.001.

Notes on this clonotype: Its cognate antigen is unknown.

V gave up 6 bases and J gave up 3 bases; unmatched junction bases: 4. Per the germline V gene, CDR1 is KGHDR and CDR2 is SFDVKD. CDR3 size: 14 residues. Sequencing input: blood. The chain links TRBV24-1 to TRBJ1-5; 7 bases are shared with TRBD1. This receptor was taken from a woman in her fifties or sixties with Graves' ophthalmopathy. The CDR3 sequence: CATSRDSHNQPQHF. In DNA, the CDR3 is TGTGCCACCAGTAGGGACAGCCACAATCAGCCCCAGCATTTT.